This TCR beta chain was profiled in a study of shared clonotypes between healthy human individuals. Study-wide results and caveats: A reduction in generation probabilities was seen for non-shared clonotypes relative to those shared by all four donors. Naive CD4 clonotypes were shared across several donors at approximately 5.3%. Owing to a small donor count, the genetic and exposure-history diversity represented was limited. Estimated richness values were generally larger in naive subsets than in memory subsets.

Assay used: immunoSEQ multiplex PCR; TCRdb lists only in-frame clones, some missing. Seen here are over a million clones, approximately 80% observed once, and the top ten hold more than 0.55%. Trimming took off 5 bases at V and 4 bases at J, with 18 bases between the two ends. This CDR3 region has 15 residues. Germline assignment: CDR1 SGHRS and CDR2 YFSETQ. Concerning this clone: What it binds is unknown.

The chain couples TRBV5-1 to TRBJ1-2, with D possibly being TRBD1 (6 bases). The receptor's source is a man in his late teens or twenties in good health. Some clones in this sample may be carry-over from other donors' samples. Sequencing was performed on memory CD4+ T cells from PBMCs. Subset meaning: CD45RA-negative fraction. CDR3 region: CASRIIEGGGYGYTF. CDR3 coding DNA: TGCGCCAGCAGGATCATTGAGGGGGGCGGCTATGGCTACACCTTC.